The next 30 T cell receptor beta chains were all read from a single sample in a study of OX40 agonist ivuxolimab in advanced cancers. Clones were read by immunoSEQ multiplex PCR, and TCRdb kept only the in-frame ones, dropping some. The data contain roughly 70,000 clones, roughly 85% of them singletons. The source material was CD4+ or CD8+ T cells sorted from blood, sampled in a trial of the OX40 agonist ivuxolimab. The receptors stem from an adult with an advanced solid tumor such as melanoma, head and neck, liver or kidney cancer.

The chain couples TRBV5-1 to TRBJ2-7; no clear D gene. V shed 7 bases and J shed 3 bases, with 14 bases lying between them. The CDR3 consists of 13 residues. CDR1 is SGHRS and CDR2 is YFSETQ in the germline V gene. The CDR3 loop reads CASSVPTSYEQYF. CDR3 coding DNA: TGCGCCAGCTCCGTCCCCACAAGCTACGAGCAGTACTTC.

The CDR3 DNA follows: TGTGCCAGCAGCTTATTTGAACCCCGGGACAGGCGACAAGAGACCCAGTACTTC. It is translated as CASSLFEPRDRRQETQYF. The J gene is TRBJ2-5, the V gene TRBV11-3; 8 bases align to TRBD1. With V trimmed by 2 bases and J by 2 bases, 13 bases remained unmatched. This CDR3 is 18 amino acids long. Germline V gene sequence: CDR1 SGHNT, CDR2 YENEEA.

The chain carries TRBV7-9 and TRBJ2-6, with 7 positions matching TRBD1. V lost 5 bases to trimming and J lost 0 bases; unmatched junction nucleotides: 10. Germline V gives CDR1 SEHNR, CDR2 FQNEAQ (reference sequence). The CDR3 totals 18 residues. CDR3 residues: CASSRKTGRGSGANVLTF. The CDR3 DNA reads TGTGCCAGCAGCCGAAAGACAGGGAGAGGCTCTGGGGCCAACGTCCTGACTTTC.

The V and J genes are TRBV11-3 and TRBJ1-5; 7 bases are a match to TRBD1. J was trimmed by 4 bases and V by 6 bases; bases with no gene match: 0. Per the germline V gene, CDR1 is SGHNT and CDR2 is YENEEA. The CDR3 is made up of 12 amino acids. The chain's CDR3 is CASRQGNQPQHF. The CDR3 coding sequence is TGTGCCAGCAGACAGGGGAATCAGCCCCAGCATTTT.

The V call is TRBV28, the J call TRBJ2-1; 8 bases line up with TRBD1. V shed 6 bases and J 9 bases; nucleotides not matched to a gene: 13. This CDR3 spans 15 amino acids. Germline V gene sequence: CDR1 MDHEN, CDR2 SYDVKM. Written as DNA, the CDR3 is TGTGCCAGCAGATTTCCGGACAGGGAAAGCGGTGAGCAGTTCTTC. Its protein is CASRFPDRESGEQFF.

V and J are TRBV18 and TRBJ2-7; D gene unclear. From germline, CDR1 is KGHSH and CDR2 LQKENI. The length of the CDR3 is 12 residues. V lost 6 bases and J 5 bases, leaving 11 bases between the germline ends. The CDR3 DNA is TGTGCCAGCTCCCCGTCGGGTAACGAGCAGTACTTC. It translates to CASSPSGNEQYF.

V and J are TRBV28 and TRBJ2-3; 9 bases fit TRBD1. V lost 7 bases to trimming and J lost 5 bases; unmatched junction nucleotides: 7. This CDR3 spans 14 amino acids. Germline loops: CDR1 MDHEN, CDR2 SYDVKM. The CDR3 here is CASTTGTGRDTQYF. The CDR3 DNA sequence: TGTGCCAGCACAACCGGGACAGGGAGAGATACGCAGTATTTT.

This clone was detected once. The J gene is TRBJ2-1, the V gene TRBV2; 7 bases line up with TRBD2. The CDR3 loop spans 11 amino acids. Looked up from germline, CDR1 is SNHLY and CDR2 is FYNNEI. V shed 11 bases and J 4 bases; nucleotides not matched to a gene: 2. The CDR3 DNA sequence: TGTGCCGGACTAGTATACAATGAGCAGTTCTTC. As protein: CAGLVYNEQFF.

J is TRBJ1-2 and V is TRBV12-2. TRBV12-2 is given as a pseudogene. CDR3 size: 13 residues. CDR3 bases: TGTGCAAGTCGCTTAGCGAGGGCGCGGGGCTACACCTTC. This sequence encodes CASRLARARGYTF.

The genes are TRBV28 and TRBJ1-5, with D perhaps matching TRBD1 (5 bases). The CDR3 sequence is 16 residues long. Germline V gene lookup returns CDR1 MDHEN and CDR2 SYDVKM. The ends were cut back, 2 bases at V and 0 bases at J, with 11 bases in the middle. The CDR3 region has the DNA TGTGCCAGCAGTTTAGAGGGGCGGGGTAGCAATCAGCCCCAGCATTTT. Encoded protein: CASSLEGRGSNQPQHF. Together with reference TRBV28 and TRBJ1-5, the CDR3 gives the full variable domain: DVKVTQSSRYLVKRTGEKVFLECVQDMDHENMFWYRQDPGLGLRLIYFSYDVKMKEKGDIPEGYSVSREKKERFSLILESASTNQTSMYLCASSLEGRGSNQPQHFGDGTRLSIL.

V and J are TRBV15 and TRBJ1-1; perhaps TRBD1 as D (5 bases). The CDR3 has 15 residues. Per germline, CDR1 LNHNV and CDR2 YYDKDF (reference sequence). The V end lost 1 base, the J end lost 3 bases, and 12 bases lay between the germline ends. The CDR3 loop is CATSRGEGWDTEAFF. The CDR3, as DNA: TGTGCCACCAGCAGAGGGGAGGGGTGGGACACTGAAGCTTTCTTT.

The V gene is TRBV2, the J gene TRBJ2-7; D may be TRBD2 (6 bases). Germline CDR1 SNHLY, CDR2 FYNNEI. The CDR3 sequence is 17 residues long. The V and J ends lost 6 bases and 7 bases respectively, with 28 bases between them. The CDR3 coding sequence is TGTGCCAGCAGAGGAGGACTAAGGATGGACGAGAGGTGGGAGCAGTACTTC. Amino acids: CASRGGLRMDERWEQYF.

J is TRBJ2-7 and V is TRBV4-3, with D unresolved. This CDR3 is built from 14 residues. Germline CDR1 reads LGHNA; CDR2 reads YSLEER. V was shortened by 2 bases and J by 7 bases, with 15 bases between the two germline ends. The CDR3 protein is CASSQRLQEGEQYF. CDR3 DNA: TGCGCCAGCAGCCAAAGGTTGCAGGAAGGGGAGCAGTACTTC.

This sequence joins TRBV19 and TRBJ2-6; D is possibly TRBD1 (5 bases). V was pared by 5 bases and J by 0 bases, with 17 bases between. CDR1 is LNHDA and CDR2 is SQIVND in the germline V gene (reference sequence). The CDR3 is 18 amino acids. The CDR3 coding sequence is TGTGCCAGTAGTCTCTCAGGGTTCACGTTCTCTGGGGCCAACGTCCTGACTTTC. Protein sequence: CASSLSGFTFSGANVLTF.

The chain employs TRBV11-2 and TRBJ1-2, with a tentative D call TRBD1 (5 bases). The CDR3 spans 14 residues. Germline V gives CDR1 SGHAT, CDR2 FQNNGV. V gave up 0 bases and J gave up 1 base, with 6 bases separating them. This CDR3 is CASSLDGGNYGYTF. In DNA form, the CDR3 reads TGTGCCAGCAGCTTAGATGGGGGTAACTATGGCTACACCTTC.

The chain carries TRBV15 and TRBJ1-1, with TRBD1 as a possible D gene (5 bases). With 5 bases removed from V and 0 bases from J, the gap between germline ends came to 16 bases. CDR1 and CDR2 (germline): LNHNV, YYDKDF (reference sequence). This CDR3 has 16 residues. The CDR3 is CATSPSGGRMNTEAFF. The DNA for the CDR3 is TGTGCCACCAGCCCATCTGGGGGGAGAATGAACACTGAAGCTTTCTTT.

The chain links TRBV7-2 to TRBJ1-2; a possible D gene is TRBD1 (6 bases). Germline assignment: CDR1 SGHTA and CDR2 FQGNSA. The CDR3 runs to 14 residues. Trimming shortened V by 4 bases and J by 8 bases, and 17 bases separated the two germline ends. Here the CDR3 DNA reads TGTGCCAGCAGCTACAGTGGGGGCTCCCCGGGCTACACCTTC. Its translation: CASSYSGGSPGYTF.

CDR3 DNA sequence: TGTGCTAGTGGTTTGCCTACAGGGTTTACCGGGGAGCTGTTTTTT. Protein product: CASGLPTGFTGELFF. The V call is TRBV12-5, the J call TRBJ2-2, with D perhaps matching TRBD1 (6 bases). This CDR3 is built from 15 residues. Germline V gene lookup returns CDR1 LGHNT and CDR2 FRNRAP. V lost 2 bases to trimming and J lost 5 bases, with 12 bases between them.

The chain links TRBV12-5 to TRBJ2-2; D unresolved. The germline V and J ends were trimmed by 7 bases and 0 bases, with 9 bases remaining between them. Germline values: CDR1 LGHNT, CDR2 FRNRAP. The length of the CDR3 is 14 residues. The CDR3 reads CASASQPNTGELFF. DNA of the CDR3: TGTGCTAGTGCCTCGCAGCCGAACACCGGGGAGCTGTTTTTT.

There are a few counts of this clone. The CDR3 DNA is TGTGCCAGCAGTGGCGGATCTCCCACTGAAGCTTTCTTT. Its translation is CASSGGSPTEAFF. The chain employs TRBV28 and TRBJ1-1; D gene uncertain. Trimming pared 5 bases from V and 4 bases from J, leaving 11 bases between. The CDR3 loop spans 13 amino acids. The germline CDR1 and CDR2 sequences are MDHEN and SYDVKM.

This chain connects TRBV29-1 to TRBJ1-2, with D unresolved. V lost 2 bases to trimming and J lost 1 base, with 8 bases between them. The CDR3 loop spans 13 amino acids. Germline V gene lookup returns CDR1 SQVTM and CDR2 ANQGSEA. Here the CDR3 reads CSVESPYNYGYTF. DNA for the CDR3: TGCAGCGTTGAATCACCTTATAACTATGGCTACACCTTC.

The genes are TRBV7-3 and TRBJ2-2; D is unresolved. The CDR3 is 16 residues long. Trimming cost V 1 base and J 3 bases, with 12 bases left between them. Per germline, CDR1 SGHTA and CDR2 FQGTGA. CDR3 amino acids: CASSLNPPRYTGELFF. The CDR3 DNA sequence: TGTGCCAGCAGCTTAAATCCCCCCCGCTACACCGGGGAGCTGTTTTTT.

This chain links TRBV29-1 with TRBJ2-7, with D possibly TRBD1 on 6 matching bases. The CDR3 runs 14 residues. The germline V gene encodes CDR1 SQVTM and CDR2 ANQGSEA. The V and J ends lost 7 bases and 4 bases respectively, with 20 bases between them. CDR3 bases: TGCAGCGCGACACATACAGGGATGGCGTACGAGCAGTACTTC. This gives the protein CSATHTGMAYEQYF.

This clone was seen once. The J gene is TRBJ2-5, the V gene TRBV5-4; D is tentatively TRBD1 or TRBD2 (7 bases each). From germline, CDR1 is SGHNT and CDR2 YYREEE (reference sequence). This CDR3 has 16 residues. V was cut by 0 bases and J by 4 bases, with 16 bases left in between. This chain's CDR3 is CASSLASGGGGETQYF. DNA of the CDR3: TGTGCCAGCAGCTTGGCGTCAGGGGGGGGAGGAGAGACCCAGTACTTC. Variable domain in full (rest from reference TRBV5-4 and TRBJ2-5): ETGVTQSPTHLIKTRGQQVTLRCSSQSGHNTVSWYQQALGQGPQFIFQYYREEENGRGNFPPRFSGLQFPNYSSELNVNALELDDSALYLCASSLASGGGGETQYFGPGTRLLVL.

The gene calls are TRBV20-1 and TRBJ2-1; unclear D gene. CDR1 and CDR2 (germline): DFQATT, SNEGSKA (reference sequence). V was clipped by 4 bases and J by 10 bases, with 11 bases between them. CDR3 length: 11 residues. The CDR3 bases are TGCAGTGCTATTCTTGGGCAGGAGCAGTTCTTC. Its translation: CSAILGQEQFF.

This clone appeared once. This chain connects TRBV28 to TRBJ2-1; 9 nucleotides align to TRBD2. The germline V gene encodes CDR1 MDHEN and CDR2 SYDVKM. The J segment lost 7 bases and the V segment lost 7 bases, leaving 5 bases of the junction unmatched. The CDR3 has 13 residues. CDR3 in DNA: TGTGCCAGCACGTTAGCGGGGGAGAATGAGCAGTTCTTC. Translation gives CASTLAGENEQFF.

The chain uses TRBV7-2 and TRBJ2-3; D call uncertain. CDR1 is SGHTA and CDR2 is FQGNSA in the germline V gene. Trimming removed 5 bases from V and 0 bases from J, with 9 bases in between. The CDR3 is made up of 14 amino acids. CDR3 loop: CASSLPKSTDTQYF. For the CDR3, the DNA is TGTGCCAGCAGCCTCCCTAAAAGCACAGATACGCAGTATTTT.

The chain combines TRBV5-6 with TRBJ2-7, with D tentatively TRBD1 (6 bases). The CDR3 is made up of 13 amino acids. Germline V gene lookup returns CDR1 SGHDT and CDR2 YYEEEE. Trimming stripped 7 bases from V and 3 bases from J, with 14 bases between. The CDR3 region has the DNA TGTGCCAGCGGGCGGACAGCGAACTACGAGCAGTACTTC. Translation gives CASGRTANYEQYF. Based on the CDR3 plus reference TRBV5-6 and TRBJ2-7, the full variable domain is DAGVTQSPTHLIKTRGQQVTLRCSPKSGHDTVSWYQQALGQGPQFIFQYYEEEERQRGNFPDRFSGHQFPNYSSELNVNALLLGDSALYLCASGRTANYEQYFGPGTRLTVT.

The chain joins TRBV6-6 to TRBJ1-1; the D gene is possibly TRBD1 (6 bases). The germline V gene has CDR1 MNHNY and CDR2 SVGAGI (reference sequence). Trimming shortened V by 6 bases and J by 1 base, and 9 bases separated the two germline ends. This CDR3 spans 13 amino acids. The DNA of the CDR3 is TGTGCCAGCAGATTCAGGGGGAACACTGAAGCTTTCTTT. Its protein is CASRFRGNTEAFF.

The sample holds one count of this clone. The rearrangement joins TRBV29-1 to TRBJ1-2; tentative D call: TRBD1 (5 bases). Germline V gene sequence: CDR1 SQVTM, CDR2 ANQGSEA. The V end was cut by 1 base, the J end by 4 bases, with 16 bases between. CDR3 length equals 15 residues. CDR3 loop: CSVEGTQTQFYGYTF. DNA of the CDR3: TGCAGCGTTGAAGGGACACAGACCCAATTCTATGGCTACACCTTC.